This T cell receptor (beta chain) was documented in a study of shared clonotypes between healthy human individuals. Study conclusions and caveats: Despite large depth, rarefaction showed incomplete sorted-subset sequencing.

On this clone itself: Antigen: not known. Other DNA sequences in the sample encode the same CDR3.

Naive CD45RA+ and memory CD45RA-negative subsets were split from CD4+ cells. CDR1 is SGHAT, CDR2 FQNNGV, per germline. V lost 5 bases, J lost 2 bases, and 7 bases lay in between. The CDR3 length is 14 residues. The authors loaded roughly 180 ng DNA, around 30,000 T cell genomes, into sorted-subset replicate PCRs. Per the original methods: From ImmunoSEQ came sequences covering only the junction and carrying no quality scores, so filtering differed. Sequencing used immunoSEQ multiplex PCR; TCRdb keeps in-frame clones, though not all of them. The D gene and trimming were derived from the DNA, and the V and J assignments and clone size from that table. This table holds about 960,000 clones, about three quarters found once.

This TCR derives from a man between 18 and 29 years old in good health. The chain uses TRBV11-2 and TRBJ2-6; D is undetermined. Sequenced input: memory CD4+ T cells sorted from blood. Described subset: CD45RA-negative fraction. The CDR3 DNA reads TGTGCCAGCAGCCCCTTAGCTGGGGCCAACGTCCTGACTTTC. This sequence encodes CASSPLAGANVLTF.